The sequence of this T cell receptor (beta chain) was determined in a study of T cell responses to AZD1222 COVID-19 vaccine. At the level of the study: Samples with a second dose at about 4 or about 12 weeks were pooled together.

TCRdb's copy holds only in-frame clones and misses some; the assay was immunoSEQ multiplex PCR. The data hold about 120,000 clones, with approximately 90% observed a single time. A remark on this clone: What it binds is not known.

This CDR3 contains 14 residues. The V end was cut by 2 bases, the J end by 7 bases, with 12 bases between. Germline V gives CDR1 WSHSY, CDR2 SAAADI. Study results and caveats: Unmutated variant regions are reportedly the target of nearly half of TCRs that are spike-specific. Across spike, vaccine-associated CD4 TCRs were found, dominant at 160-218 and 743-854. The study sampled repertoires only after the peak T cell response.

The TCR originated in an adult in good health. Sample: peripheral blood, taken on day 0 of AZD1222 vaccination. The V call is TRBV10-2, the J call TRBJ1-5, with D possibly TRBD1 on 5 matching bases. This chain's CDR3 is CASSEGAPWQPQHF. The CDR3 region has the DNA TGCGCCAGCAGTGAGGGGGCACCTTGGCAGCCCCAGCATTTT.